The sequence of this T cell receptor (beta chain) was determined in a study of blood T cell repertoires in COVID-19. Those enrolled in Seattle joined during active infection and were followed longitudinally afterward. Germline V gene sequence: CDR1 DFQATT, CDR2 SNEGSKA (reference sequence). The CDR3 runs to 14 residues. The germline V and J ends were trimmed by 3 bases and 6 bases, with 12 bases remaining between them. Sequencing used immunoSEQ multiplex PCR; TCRdb keeps in-frame clones, though not all of them. The repertoire holds over 200,000 clones, 75% to 85% seen once, with over 1% in the top ten.

The sequencing sample was made of peripheral blood. The chain couples TRBV20-1 to TRBJ1-6, with D possibly being TRBD1 (5 bases). This sequence originates from a woman aged 25 to 39 with COVID-19, enrolled during active disease. The CDR3: CSASSGHSNSPLHF. The DNA of the CDR3 is TGCAGTGCTAGTTCCGGACATTCTAATTCACCCCTCCACTTT.